This T cell receptor (beta chain) was obtained from a study of naive and memory T cell subsets. General study results and limits: Naive repertoires, especially CD8, held a few larger clonotypes, possibly memory cells re-expressing CD45RA. Over 95% of naive TCR sequences appeared only once after error correction, unlike memory subsets.

This clonotype has ten or more counts. Its antigen is still unknown. Germline-derived CDR1 and CDR2 are DFQATT and SNEGSKA (reference sequence). V was cut by 1 base and J by 5 bases, with 10 bases left in between. CDR3 length: 13 amino acids. The beta constant-region primer was an equimolar mix of two oligonucleotides covering TRBC1 and TRBC2. Ligated cDNA was amplified by four rounds of PCR with nested alpha and beta constant-region primers and SP2. TCRdb ran MiXCR on the UMI-ligation and nested PCR reads and lists one entry per CDR3 protein. Of roughly 92,000 distinct CDR3 sequences in the sample, about 11% were seen once.

This clonotype was obtained from a human donor in good health. The chain uses TRBV20-1 and TRBJ2-3; D possibly matches TRBD1 or TRBD2 (5 bases each). Sequencing input: naive CD4+ T cells from blood. Written as DNA, the CDR3 is TGCAGTGCTAGAGGGGGGACCGGAGATACGCAGTATTTT. Amino acids: CSARGGTGDTQYF.